The 24 T cell receptor beta chains below all came from one sample that was sequenced in a study of tumor T cells in aggressive B-cell lymphoma. The data were produced by immunoSEQ multiplex PCR, yet TCRdb's version contains in-frame clones alone and is incomplete. This sample has some 11,000 clones, with 80% to 95% found just once. The sample consisted of tumor tissue. The receptor source for this set is an adult with diffuse large B cell lymphoma.

This clone was detected once. The chain has TRBV5-1 and TRBJ2-7; 8 bases match TRBD1. The CDR3 has 16 residues. V was pared by 0 bases and J by 3 bases, with 8 bases of the junction left unmatched. Germline CDR1 and CDR2: SGHRS and YFSETQ. CDR3 protein: CASSLEGPGGYYEQYF. The CDR3 coding sequence is TGCGCCAGCAGCTTGGAGGGGCCAGGGGGCTACTACGAGCAGTACTTC.

This clone has just a few counts. This rearrangement joins TRBV5-1 to TRBJ1-1; 7 bases are shared with TRBD1. The CDR3 runs to 16 residues. After removal of 3 bases from V and 1 base from J, the junction contained 9 bases not matched to a gene. CDR1 SGHRS and CDR2 YFSETQ come from the germline V gene. DNA of the CDR3: TGCGCCAGCAGCTCCAACTACAGGGGTGGGAACACTGAAGCTTTCTTT. Translating it yields CASSSNYRGGNTEAFF.

This clone has a handful of counts. CDR3 sequence: CASSTGPIPPYNEQFF. DNA of the CDR3: TGTGCCAGTAGTACAGGGCCAATCCCCCCCTACAATGAGCAGTTCTTC. The rearrangement links TRBV19 to TRBJ2-1, with D perhaps matching TRBD1 (5 bases). CDR1 and CDR2 (germline): LNHDA, SQIVND (reference sequence). V was pared by 4 bases and J by 2 bases, with 15 bases between. The CDR3 loop spans 16 amino acids.

The chain combines TRBV7-2 with TRBJ1-6, with a possible D match to TRBD1 (5 bases). V was pared by 4 bases and J by 7 bases, with 14 bases between. The CDR3 runs to 15 residues. The germline V gene encodes CDR1 SGHTA and CDR2 FQGNSA. Written as DNA, the CDR3 is TGTGCCAGCAGCTACGTGACAGTGGACAATTCACCCCTCCACTTT. Its translation: CASSYVTVDNSPLHF.

J is TRBJ1-3 and V is TRBV11-2; D is unclear. Trimming removed 1 base at V and 0 bases at J, with 4 bases between. The CDR3 covers 14 residues. Germline V gene data show CDR1 as SGHAT and CDR2 as FQNNGV. The CDR3 nucleotides are TGTGCCAGCAGCTTAGGACACTCTGGAAACACCATATATTTT. Translation gives CASSLGHSGNTIYF.

The CDR3 protein is CASSLAYMTSSGHEQFF. DNA of the CDR3: TGCGCCAGCAGCTTGGCCTATATGACTAGTTCGGGGCATGAGCAGTTCTTC. The chain joins TRBV5-1 to TRBJ2-1, with D possibly TRBD2 on 6 matching bases. V dropped 0 bases and J dropped 8 bases, with 21 bases sitting between them. The CDR3 is 17 residues long. Germline V gene data show CDR1 as SGHRS and CDR2 as YFSETQ.

The chain employs TRBV30 and TRBJ2-7; D not certain. The germline CDR1 and CDR2 sequences are GTSNPN and SVGIG (reference sequence). The V gene lost 1 base and the J gene lost 3 bases, with 10 bases spanning the gap. The CDR3 is 13 amino acids. CDR3 coding DNA: TGTGCCTGGAGTGGACTGAACTTCTACGAGCAGTACTTC. It encodes CAWSGLNFYEQYF.

The V and J genes are TRBV7-6 and TRBJ2-3, with 10 bases that match TRBD2. The CDR3 loop spans 14 amino acids. V shed 4 bases, J shed 4 bases, and the junction held 2 bases outside the gene matches. CDR1 SGHVS and CDR2 FNYEAQ come from the germline V gene. In DNA, the CDR3 is TGTGCCAGCAGCTCTAGCGGGAGATCAGATACGCAGTATTTT. This encodes CASSSSGRSDTQYF.

The gene calls are TRBV19 and TRBJ2-3; D may be TRBD2 (6 bases). Trimming removed 7 bases at V and 2 bases at J, with 13 bases between. Germline V gene data show CDR1 as LNHDA and CDR2 as SQIVND (reference sequence). The CDR3 totals 14 residues. The CDR3 region has the DNA TGTGCCAGTACCGGTAGCGGCTACACAGATACGCAGTATTTT. Translated: CASTGSGYTDTQYF.

V usage is TRBV7-6 and J usage is TRBJ2-7, with a weak D call TRBD1 (5 bases). The CDR3 sequence is 14 residues long. Looked up from germline, CDR1 is SGHVS and CDR2 is FNYEAQ. Deletions cut 5 bases from V and 0 bases from J, with 11 bases between. The CDR3 DNA is TGTGCCAGCAGCCAGGGTCAGTACTCCTACGAGCAGTACTTC. Translated, it gives CASSQGQYSYEQYF.

This sequence joins TRBV11-3 and TRBJ2-3, with 14 bases fitting TRBD2. From germline, CDR1 is SGHNT and CDR2 YENEEA. The CDR3 is 20 amino acids. V lost 1 base, J lost 6 bases, and 15 bases stayed unmatched. This chain's CDR3 is CASSLALLSTSGRGADTQYF. The CDR3 DNA follows: TGTGCCAGCAGCTTAGCCCTTCTCTCGACTAGCGGGAGGGGGGCGGATACGCAGTATTTT. Full variable domain (remainder filled in from reference TRBV11-3 and TRBJ2-3): EAGVVQSPRYKIIEKKQPVAFWCNPISGHNTLYWYLQNLGQGPELLIRYENEEAVDDSQLPKDRFSAERLKGVDSTLKIQPAELGDSAVYLCASSLALLSTSGRGADTQYFGPGTRLTVL.

Remarks on this clone: Other nucleotide sequences in the sample specify the same CDR3. V is TRBV18 and J is TRBJ2-2; 7 nucleotides agree with TRBD1. After removal of 3 bases from V and 7 bases from J, the junction contained 8 bases not matched to a gene. Germline loops: CDR1 KGHSH, CDR2 LQKENI. This CDR3 spans 15 amino acids. The CDR3 DNA reads TGTGCCAGCTCACCCCTAAACAGGGGCGGCGGGGAGCTGTTTTTT. This encodes CASSPLNRGGGELFF.

A remark on this clone: One end of the junction varies from germline; a read error may be responsible. The chain couples TRBV7-7 to TRBJ2-1; 11 nucleotides agree with TRBD2. CDR3 length: 14 amino acids. Germline V gene sequence: CDR1 SSHAT, CDR2 FNYEAQ (reference sequence). The CDR3 spells CASSPGLADNEQFF. CDR3 DNA: TGTGCTAGCAGCCCGGGACTAGCGGACAATGAGCAGTTCTTC.

The chain combines TRBV7-2 with TRBJ1-2; 10 nucleotides line up with TRBD1. Germline assignment: CDR1 SGHTA and CDR2 FQGNSA. This CDR3 spans 13 amino acids. Trimming took 5 bases from V and 8 from J; bases not matched to a gene: 5. The CDR3 protein is CASSTGTGVGYTF. In DNA form, the CDR3 reads TGTGCCAGCAGCACGGGGACAGGGGTAGGCTACACCTTC.

This chain connects TRBV27 to TRBJ2-1; 7 positions agree with TRBD2. Unmatched junction bases numbered 8, after V lost 4 bases and J lost 5 bases. Germline V gene data show CDR1 as MNHEY and CDR2 as SMNVEV (reference sequence). This CDR3 comprises 15 residues. CDR3 region: CASSSRASGDNEQFF. The CDR3 bases are TGTGCCAGCAGTTCCCGTGCTAGCGGCGACAATGAGCAGTTCTTC.

The chain couples TRBV5-5 to TRBJ1-5, with TRBD1 matching 7 bases. The CDR3 covers 19 residues. V lost 1 base, J lost 0 bases, and 13 bases stayed unmatched. Germline CDR1 is SGHKS and CDR2 is YYEKEE (reference sequence). CDR3 bases: TGTGCCAGCAGCTTGACCGGGACAGCTCAGCCCTATAGCAATCAGCCCCAGCATTTT. This sequence encodes CASSLTGTAQPYSNQPQHF.

This clone was found a few times. The chain joins TRBV10-3 to TRBJ1-4; D unclear. The germline CDR1 and CDR2 sequences are ENHRY and SYGVKD. This CDR3 has 16 residues. V was cut by 2 bases and J by 5 bases, with 15 bases left in between. The DNA of the CDR3 is TGTGCCATCAGTGAGAACCCACAGCTGCAAAATGAAAAACTGTTTTTT. Its translation: CAISENPQLQNEKLFF.

This chain joins TRBV7-9 and TRBJ2-7; 7 nucleotides match TRBD1. The CDR3 is made up of 16 amino acids. CDR1 is SEHNR and CDR2 is FQNEAQ in the germline V gene (reference sequence). The ends lost 4 bases at V and 2 bases at J; junction bases unmatched: 11. The CDR3 protein is CASSSSQGERTYEQYF. CDR3 coding DNA: TGTGCCAGCAGCTCAAGTCAGGGGGAAAGAACCTACGAGCAGTACTTC.

The chain employs TRBV25-1 and TRBJ2-2; 8 nucleotides agree with TRBD1. The germline gives CDR1 MGHDK, CDR2 SYGVNS. V was clipped by 8 bases and J by 6 bases; unmatched bases: 2. CDR3 size: 12 residues. CDR3 in amino acids: CASGQGAGELFF. The CDR3 DNA sequence: TGTGCCAGCGGACAGGGTGCCGGGGAGCTGTTTTTT.

This chain uses TRBV4-2 with TRBJ2-7; 10 bases map to TRBD1. J was trimmed by 4 bases and V by 3 bases; bases with no gene match: 3. CDR3 length: 14 amino acids. Germline V gene sequence: CDR1 LGHNA, CDR2 YNFKEQ. The CDR3 sequence: CASSQTGGHYEQYF. The CDR3 nucleotides read TGTGCCAGCAGCCAGACAGGGGGCCATTACGAGCAGTACTTC.

The gene calls are TRBV11-2 and TRBJ1-2; D possibly corresponds to TRBD1 (5 bases). The V and J ends lost 5 bases and 7 bases respectively, with 11 bases between them. CDR1 SGHAT and CDR2 FQNNGV come from the germline V gene. The CDR3 is made up of 12 amino acids. CDR3 sequence (DNA): TGTGCCAGCAGCGCCAGGGTCTCTGGCTACACCTTC. This gives the protein CASSARVSGYTF.

The chain carries TRBV6-5 and TRBJ1-6; D is possibly TRBD1 (5 bases). The germline V gene has CDR1 MNHEY and CDR2 SVGAGI. V was cut by 7 bases and J by 7 bases, with 17 bases left in between. CDR3 length equals 15 residues. The CDR3 DNA follows: TGTGCCAGCATCCGAACGGCGCGGGGGAATTCACCCCTCCACTTT. Translated: CASIRTARGNSPLHF.

The chain recombines TRBV6-5 with TRBJ2-1; tentatively, D is TRBD1 (6 bases). Germline CDR1 reads MNHEY; CDR2 reads SVGAGI. This CDR3 region has 15 residues. Trimming removed 5 bases at V and 2 bases at J, with 13 bases between. The CDR3 coding sequence is TGTGCCAGCAGTCCTCAGGGGACGGCCTACAATGAGCAGTTCTTC. Amino acid sequence: CASSPQGTAYNEQFF.

The chain carries TRBV20-1 and TRBJ1-2, with D possibly TRBD1 on 5 matching bases. CDR1 is DFQATT and CDR2 is SNEGSKA in the germline V gene (reference sequence). The CDR3 has 11 residues. Trimming took off 1 base at V and 6 bases at J, with 6 bases between the two ends. The CDR3 coding sequence is TGCAGTGCTAGAGTACAGGATGGCTACACCTTC. Amino acids: CSARVQDGYTF.